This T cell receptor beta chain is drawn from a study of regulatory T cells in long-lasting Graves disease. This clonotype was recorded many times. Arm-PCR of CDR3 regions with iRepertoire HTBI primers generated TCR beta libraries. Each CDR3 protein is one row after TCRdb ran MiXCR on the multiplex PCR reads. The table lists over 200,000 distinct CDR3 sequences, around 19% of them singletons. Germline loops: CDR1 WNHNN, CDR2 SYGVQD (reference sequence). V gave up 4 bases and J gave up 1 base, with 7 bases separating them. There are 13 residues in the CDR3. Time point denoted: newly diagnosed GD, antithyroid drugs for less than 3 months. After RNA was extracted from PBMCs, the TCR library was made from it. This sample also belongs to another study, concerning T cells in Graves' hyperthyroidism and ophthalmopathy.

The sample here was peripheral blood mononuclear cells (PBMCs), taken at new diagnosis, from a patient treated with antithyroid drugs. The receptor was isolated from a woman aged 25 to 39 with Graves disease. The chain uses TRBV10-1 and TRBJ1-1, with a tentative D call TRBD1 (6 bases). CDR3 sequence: CASSVRGNTEAFF. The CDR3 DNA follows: TGCGCCAGCAGTGTCAGGGGGAACACTGAAGCTTTCTTT.